The source of this TCR beta chain is a study of shared clonotypes between healthy human individuals. Findings of the study overall: Genetic and exposure-history diversity was limited by the few donors.

A note on this clone: The antigen is not known.

There are 14 residues in the CDR3. Unmatched junction bases numbered 7, after V lost 5 bases and J lost 5 bases. CDR1 is LNHDA, CDR2 SQIVND, per germline (reference sequence). The authors distributed each subset's genomic DNA evenly over several immunoSEQ plates. Data came from immunoSEQ multiplex PCR; TCRdb stores just in-frame clones and leaves some out. The repertoire holds roughly 2.4 million clones, with approximately 96% as singletons. The chain uses TRBV19 and TRBJ1-2, with TRBD1 matching 8 bases. The TCR sequence derives from a man between 18 and 29 years old in good health. Sequences were obtained from naive CD4+ T cells sorted from blood. Subset denoted: CD45RA+ positively selected. The chain's CDR3 is CASSSGQARYGYTF. CDR3 coding DNA: TGTGCCAGTAGTTCGGGACAGGCCAGGTATGGCTACACCTTC.